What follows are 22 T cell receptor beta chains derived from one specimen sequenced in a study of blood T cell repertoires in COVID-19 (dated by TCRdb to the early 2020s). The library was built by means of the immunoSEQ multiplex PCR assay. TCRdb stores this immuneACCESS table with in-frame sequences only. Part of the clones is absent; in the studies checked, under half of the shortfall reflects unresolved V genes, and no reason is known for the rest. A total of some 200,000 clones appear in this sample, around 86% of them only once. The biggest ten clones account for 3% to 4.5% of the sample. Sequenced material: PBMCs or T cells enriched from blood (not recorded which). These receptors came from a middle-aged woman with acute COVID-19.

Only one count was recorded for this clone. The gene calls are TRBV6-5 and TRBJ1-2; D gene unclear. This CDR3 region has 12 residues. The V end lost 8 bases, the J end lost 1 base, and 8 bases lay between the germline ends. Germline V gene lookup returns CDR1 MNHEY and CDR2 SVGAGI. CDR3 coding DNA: TGTGCCAGCGGCAGAAATAACTATGGCTACACCTTC. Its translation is CASGRNNYGYTF.

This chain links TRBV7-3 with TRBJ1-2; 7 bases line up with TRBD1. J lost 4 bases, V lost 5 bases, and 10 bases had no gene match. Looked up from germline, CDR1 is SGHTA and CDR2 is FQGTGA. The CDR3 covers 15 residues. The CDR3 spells CASSPQGMGGYGYTF. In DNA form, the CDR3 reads TGTGCCAGCAGCCCACAGGGGATGGGCGGCTATGGCTACACCTTC.

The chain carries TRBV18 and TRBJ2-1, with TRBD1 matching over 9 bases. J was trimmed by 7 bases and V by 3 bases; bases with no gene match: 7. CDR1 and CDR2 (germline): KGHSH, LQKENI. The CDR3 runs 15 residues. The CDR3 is CASSPPGQGLNEQFF. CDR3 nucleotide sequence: TGTGCCAGCTCACCCCCGGGACAGGGATTGAATGAGCAGTTCTTC.

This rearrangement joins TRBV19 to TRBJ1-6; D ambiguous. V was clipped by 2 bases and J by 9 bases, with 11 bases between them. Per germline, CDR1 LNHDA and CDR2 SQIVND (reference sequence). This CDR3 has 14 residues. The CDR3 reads CASSINGDFSPLHF. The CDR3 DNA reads TGTGCCAGTAGTATAAACGGGGATTTTTCACCCCTCCACTTT.

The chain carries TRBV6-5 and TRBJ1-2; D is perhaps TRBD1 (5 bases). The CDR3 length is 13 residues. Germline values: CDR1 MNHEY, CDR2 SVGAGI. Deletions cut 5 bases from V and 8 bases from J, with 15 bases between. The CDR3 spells CASSQGYTGGYTF. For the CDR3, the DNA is TGTGCCAGCAGTCAGGGATACACAGGCGGCTACACCTTC.

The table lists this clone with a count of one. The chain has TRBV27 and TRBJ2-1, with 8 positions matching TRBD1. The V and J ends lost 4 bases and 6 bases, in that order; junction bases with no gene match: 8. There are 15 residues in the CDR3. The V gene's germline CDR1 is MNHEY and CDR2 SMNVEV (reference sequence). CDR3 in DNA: TGTGCCAGCAGTTATGGACAGGGTAATGTCAATGAGCAGTTCTTC. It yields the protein CASSYGQGNVNEQFF.

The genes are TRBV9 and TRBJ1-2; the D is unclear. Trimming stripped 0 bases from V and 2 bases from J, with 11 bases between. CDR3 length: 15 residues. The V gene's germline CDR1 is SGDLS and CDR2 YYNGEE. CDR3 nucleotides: TGTGCCAGCAGCGTAGGGACTAACGGGAACTATGGCTACACCTTC. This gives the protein CASSVGTNGNYGYTF.

Here the CDR3 reads CAWSRPGGGYNEQFF. DNA of the CDR3: TGTGCCTGGAGTCGCCCGGGGGGGGGCTACAATGAGCAGTTCTTC. The V gene is TRBV30, the J gene TRBJ2-1; TRBD2 agrees at 8 bases. The V and J ends lost 2 bases and 3 bases, in that order; junction bases with no gene match: 6. There are 15 residues in the CDR3. Germline assignment: CDR1 GTSNPN and CDR2 SVGIG (reference sequence).

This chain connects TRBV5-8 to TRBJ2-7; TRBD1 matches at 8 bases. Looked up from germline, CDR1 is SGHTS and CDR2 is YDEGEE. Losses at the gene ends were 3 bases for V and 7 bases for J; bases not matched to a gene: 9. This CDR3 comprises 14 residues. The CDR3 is CASSSWTGKGEQYF. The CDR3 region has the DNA TGTGCCAGCAGCTCCTGGACAGGGAAAGGTGAGCAGTACTTC.

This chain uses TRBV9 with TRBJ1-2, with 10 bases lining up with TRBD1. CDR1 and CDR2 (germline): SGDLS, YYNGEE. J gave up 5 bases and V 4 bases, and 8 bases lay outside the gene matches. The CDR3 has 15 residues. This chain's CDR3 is CASSLRDRGNYGYTF. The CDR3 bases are TGTGCCAGCAGCTTGAGGGACAGGGGAAATTATGGCTACACCTTC.

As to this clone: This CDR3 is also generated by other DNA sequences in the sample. The CDR3 sequence: CSASGQINQPQHF. CDR3 nucleotide sequence: TGCAGTGCTAGTGGGCAGATCAATCAGCCCCAGCATTTT. This chain links TRBV20-1 with TRBJ1-5; D ambiguous. The CDR3 extends over 13 amino acids. V dropped 3 bases and J dropped 3 bases, with 9 bases sitting between them. The germline V gene encodes CDR1 DFQATT and CDR2 SNEGSKA (reference sequence).

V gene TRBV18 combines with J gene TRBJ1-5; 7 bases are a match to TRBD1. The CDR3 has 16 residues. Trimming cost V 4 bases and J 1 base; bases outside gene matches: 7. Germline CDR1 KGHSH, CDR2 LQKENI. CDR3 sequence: CASSRGQDVSNQPQHF. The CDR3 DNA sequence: TGTGCCAGCTCACGCGGACAGGACGTCAGCAATCAGCCCCAGCATTTT. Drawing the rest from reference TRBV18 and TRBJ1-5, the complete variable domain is NAGVMQNPRHLVRRRGQEARLRCSPMKGHSHVYWYRQLPEEGLKFMVYLQKENIIDESGMPKERFSAEFPKEGPSILRIQQVVRGDSAAYFCASSRGQDVSNQPQHFGDGTRLSIL.

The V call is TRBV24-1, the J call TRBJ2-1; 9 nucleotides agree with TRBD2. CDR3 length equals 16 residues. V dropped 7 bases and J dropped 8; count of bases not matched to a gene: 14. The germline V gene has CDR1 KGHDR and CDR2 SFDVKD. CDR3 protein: CATSQPAGGIADEQFF. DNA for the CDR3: TGTGCCACCAGCCAGCCCGCGGGGGGGATTGCAGATGAGCAGTTCTTC.

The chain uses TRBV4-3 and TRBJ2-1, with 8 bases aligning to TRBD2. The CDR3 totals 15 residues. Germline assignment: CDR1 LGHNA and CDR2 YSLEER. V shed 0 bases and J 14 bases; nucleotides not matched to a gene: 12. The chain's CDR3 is CASSQDTGRGEREFF. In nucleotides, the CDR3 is TGCGCCAGCAGCCAAGATACTGGGCGGGGGGAGAGAGAGTTCTTC.

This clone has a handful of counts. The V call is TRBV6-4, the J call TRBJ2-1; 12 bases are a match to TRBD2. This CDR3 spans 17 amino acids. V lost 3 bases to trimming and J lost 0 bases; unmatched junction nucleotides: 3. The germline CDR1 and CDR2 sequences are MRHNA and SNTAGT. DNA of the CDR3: TGTGCCAGCAGTGAACGGACTAGCGGGAACTCCTACAATGAGCAGTTCTTC. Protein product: CASSERTSGNSYNEQFF.

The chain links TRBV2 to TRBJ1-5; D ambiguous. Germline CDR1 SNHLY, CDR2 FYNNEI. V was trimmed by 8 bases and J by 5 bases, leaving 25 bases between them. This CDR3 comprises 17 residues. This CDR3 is CASGVSNRTLSDQPQHF. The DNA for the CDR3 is TGTGCCAGCGGTGTGAGTAATAGAACCCTCTCCGATCAGCCCCAGCATTTT.

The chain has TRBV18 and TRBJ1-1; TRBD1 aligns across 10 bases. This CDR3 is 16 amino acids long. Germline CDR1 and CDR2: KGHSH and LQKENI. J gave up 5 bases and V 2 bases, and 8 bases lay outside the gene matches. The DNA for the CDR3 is TGTGCCAGCTCACCATCGACAGGGGGCGCAGGAACTGAAGCTTTCTTT. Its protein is CASSPSTGGAGTEAFF.

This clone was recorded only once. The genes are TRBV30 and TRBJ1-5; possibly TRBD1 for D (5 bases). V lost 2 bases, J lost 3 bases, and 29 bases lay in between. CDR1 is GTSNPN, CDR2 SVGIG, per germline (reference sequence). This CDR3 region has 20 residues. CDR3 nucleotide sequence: TGTGCCTGGAGTCCTCCGCAGTGGTCAGGGTTCACCGCCGACAATCAGCCCCAGCATTTT. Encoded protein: CAWSPPQWSGFTADNQPQHF.

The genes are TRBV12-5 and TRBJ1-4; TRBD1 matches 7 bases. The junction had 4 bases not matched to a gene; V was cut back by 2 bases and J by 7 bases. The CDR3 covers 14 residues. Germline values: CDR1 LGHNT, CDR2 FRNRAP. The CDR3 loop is CASGLQGGGEKLFF. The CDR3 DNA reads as TGTGCTAGTGGTTTGCAGGGGGGTGGTGAAAAACTGTTTTTT.

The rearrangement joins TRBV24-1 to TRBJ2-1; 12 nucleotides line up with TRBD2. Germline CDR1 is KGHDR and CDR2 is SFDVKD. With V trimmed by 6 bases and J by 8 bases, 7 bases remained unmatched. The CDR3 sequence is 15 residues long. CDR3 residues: CATSTGLAGRYEQFF. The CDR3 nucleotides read TGTGCCACCAGTACAGGACTAGCGGGGAGATATGAGCAGTTCTTC.

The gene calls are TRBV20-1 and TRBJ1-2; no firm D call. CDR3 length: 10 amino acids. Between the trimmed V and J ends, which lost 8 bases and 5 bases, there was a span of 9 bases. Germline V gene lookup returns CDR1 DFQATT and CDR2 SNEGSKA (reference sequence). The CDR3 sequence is CSPEGYGYTF. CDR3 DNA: TGCAGTCCGGAGGGTTATGGCTACACCTTC.

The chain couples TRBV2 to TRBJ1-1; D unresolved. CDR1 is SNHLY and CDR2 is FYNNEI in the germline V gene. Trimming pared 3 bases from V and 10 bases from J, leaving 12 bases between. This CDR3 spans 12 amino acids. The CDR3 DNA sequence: TGTGCCAGCAGTGAGAGGCAGGAGGTAGCTTTCTTT. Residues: CASSERQEVAFF.